Following are 2 T cell receptor beta chains from one sample sequenced in a study of molecular identifiers for immune sequencing clone quantification. Each CDR3 protein gets one entry after TCRdb re-called the PCR reads with MiXCR. The sample shows some 66,000 distinct CDR3 sequences, 19% of them seen only once. Sequenced: naive CD8+ T cells from blood, with Jurkat cell RNA spiked in. The subset: FACS-sorted CD8+CD4-CCR7+CD45RA+ naive T cells. Every receptor here comes from a human donor in good health. Some libraries in this study had Jurkat cell RNA spiked in.

The chain couples TRBV10-3 to TRBJ2-2, with D tentatively TRBD1 (6 bases). This CDR3 has 14 amino acids. Germline V lookup: CDR1 ENHRY, CDR2 SYGVKD. The V end lost 6 bases, the J end lost 5 bases, and 13 bases lay between the germline ends. Here the CDR3 reads CAISGQGKTGELFF. The CDR3 nucleotides read TGTGCCATCAGCGGCCAGGGGAAAACCGGGGAGCTGTTTTTT.

This clonotype has a count of ten or more. The V and J genes are TRBV15 and TRBJ2-3; D is perhaps TRBD1 or TRBD2 (5 bases each). V was trimmed by 5 bases and J by 6 bases, leaving 24 bases between them. The germline V gene has CDR1 LNHNV and CDR2 YYDKDF (reference sequence). The CDR3 consists of 17 residues. In DNA form, the CDR3 reads TGTGCCACCAGCCCCCGACACGGGGCCGACGCAGGCGATACGCAGTATTTT. It codes for CATSPRHGADAGDTQYF.